This T cell receptor (beta chain) was obtained from a study of identical twins. This CDR3 comprises 12 residues. Trimming took off 4 bases at V and 10 bases at J, with 8 bases between the two ends. Germline V lookup: CDR1 LNHNV, CDR2 YYDKDF (reference sequence). TCRdb reprocessed the 5' RACE reads via MiXCR and lists one record per CDR3 protein. The repertoire holds roughly 480,000 distinct CDR3 sequences, with roughly 26% as singletons. These sequences were also reported in another study, on T cells expressing NK-cell markers.

The chain links TRBV15 to TRBJ1-6; D remains unclear. The sequence was collected from a woman under 30 in good health. Material: CD4+ T cells sorted from blood. The CDR3 nucleotides are TGTGCCACCAGCACCGGCGGGTCACCCCTCCACTTT. Amino acids: CATSTGGSPLHF.